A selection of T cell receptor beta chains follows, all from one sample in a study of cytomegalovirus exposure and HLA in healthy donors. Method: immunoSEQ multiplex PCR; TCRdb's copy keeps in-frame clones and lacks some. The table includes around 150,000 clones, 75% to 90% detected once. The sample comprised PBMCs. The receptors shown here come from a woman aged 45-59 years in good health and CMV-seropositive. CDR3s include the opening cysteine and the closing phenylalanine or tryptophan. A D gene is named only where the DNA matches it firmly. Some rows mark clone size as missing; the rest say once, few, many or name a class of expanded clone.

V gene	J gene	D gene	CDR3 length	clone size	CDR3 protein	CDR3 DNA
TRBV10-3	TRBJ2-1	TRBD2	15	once	CAISERTSGYNEQFF	TGTGCCATCAGTGAAAGGACTAGCGGGTACAATGAGCAGTTCTTC
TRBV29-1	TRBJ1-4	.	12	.	CSAGTAIEKLFF	TGCAGCGCCGGTACAGCAATTGAAAAACTGTTTTTT
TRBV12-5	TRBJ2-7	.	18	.	CASGLRPMGPARSYEQYF	TGTGCTAGTGGTTTGAGACCCATGGGCCCCGCCCGGTCCTACGAGCAGTACTTC
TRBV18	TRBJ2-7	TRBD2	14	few	CASSPLGGSYEQYF	TGTGCCAGCTCACCCCTGGGGGGGAGCTACGAGCAGTACTTC
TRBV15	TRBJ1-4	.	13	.	CATSALGEGKLFF	TGTGCCACCAGCGCCCTCGGGGAGGGAAAACTGTTTTTT
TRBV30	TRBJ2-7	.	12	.	CACGTGTYEQYF	TGTGCCTGCGGAACGGGGACCTACGAGCAGTACTTC
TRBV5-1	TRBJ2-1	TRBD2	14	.	CASSLTGGGNEQFF	TGCGCCAGCAGCTTGACGGGAGGGGGGAATGAGCAGTTCTTC
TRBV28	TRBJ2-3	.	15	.	CASSFSGLPTDTQYF	TGTGCCAGCAGTTTCTCTGGACTACCCACAGATACGCAGTATTTT
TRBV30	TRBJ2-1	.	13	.	CAWSGSLSGEQFF	TGTGCCTGGAGTGGCTCGTTGTCAGGGGAGCAGTTCTTC
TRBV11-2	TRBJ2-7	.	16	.	CASSLASQGGSYEQYF	TGTGCCAGCAGCTTAGCCTCCCAGGGAGGCTCCTACGAGCAGTACTTC
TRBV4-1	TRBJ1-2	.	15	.	CASSHQPGPLYGYTF	TGCGCCAGCAGCCATCAACCAGGGCCGCTCTATGGCTACACCTTC
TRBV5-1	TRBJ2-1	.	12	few	CASSDGHQEQFF	TGCGCCAGCAGCGACGGACACCAGGAGCAGTTCTTC
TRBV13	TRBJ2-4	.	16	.	CASSLAGGLAKNIQYF	TGTGCCAGCAGCTTAGCGGGCGGGCTAGCCAAAAACATTCAGTACTTC
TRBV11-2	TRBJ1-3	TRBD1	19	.	CASRPWGTGNLSAGNTIYF	TGTGCCAGCAGACCCTGGGGGACAGGGAATTTGTCGGCTGGAAACACCATATATTTT
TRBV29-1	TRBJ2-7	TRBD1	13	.	CSVRGQTSYEQYF	TGCAGCGTTCGGGGACAGACCTCCTACGAGCAGTACTTC
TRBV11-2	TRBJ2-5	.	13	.	CASSLRGLETQYF	TGTGCCAGCAGCTTGCGGGGATTGGAGACCCAGTACTTC
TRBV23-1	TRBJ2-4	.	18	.	CASPMGRAGFKPHDIQYF	TGCGCCAGCCCGATGGGCCGAGCAGGGTTCAAGCCTCACGACATTCAGTACTTC
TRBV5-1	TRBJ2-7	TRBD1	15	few	CASSPDRVRPYEQYF	TGCGCCAGCAGCCCTGACAGGGTGAGACCCTACGAGCAGTACTTC
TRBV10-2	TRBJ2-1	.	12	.	CASSPQNNEQFF	TGCGCCAGCAGCCCACAGAACAATGAGCAGTTCTTC
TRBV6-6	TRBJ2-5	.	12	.	CASSPRPGTQYF	TGTGCCAGCAGCCCCCGACCGGGGACCCAGTACTTC
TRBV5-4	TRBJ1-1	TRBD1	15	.	CASSPSPGQEAEAFF	TGTGCCAGCAGCCCCTCCCCGGGACAGGAAGCTGAAGCTTTCTTT
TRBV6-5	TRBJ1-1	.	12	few	CATGGRNTEAFF	TGTGCCACGGGGGGGCGGAACACTGAAGCTTTCTTT
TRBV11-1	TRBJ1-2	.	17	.	CASSFGVNREYGNGYTF	TGTGCCAGCAGCTTTGGCGTTAACAGGGAGTACGGGAATGGCTACACCTTC
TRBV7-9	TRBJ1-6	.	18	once	CASSLASGRSSYNSPLHF	TGTGCCAGCAGCTTAGCGTCAGGGCGGAGCTCCTATAATTCACCCCTCCACTTT
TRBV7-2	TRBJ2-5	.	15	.	CASSLGSGVGETQYF	TGTGCCAGCAGCTTAGGGTCCGGGGTAGGAGAGACCCAGTACTTC
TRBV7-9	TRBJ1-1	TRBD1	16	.	CASSLEVQGADSQAFF	TGTGCCAGCAGCTTAGAAGTACAGGGGGCAGACAGTCAAGCTTTCTTT
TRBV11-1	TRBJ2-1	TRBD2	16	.	CASSSGLAGLYNEQFF	TGTGCCAGCAGCTCCGGACTAGCGGGGTTGTACAATGAGCAGTTCTTC
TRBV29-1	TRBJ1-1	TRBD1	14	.	CSASSGQRDTEAFF	TGCAGCGCCTCCTCGGGACAGAGGGACACTGAAGCTTTCTTT
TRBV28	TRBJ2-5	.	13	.	CASRRRQQETQYF	TGTGCCAGCAGACGTAGACAGCAAGAGACCCAGTACTTC
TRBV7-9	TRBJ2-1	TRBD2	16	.	CSSSLSGRGSYNEQFF	TGTTCCAGCAGCTTAAGCGGGAGAGGGTCCTACAATGAGCAGTTCTTC
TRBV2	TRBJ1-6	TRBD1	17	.	CASSGSGVAGGSSPLHF	TGTGCCAGCAGTGGGAGTGGGGTCGCAGGGGGATCATCACCCCTCCACTTT
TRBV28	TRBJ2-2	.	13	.	CASSFIVTGELFF	TGTGCCAGCAGTTTTATAGTGACCGGGGAGCTGTTTTTT
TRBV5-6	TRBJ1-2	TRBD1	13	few	CASSLQGAQGYTF	TGTGCCAGCAGCTTGCAGGGGGCACAAGGCTACACCTTC
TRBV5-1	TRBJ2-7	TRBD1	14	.	CASSLEDRGNEQYF	TGCGCCAGCAGCTTGGAGGACAGGGGAAACGAGCAGTACTTC
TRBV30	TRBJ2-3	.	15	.	CAWSVRNSGTDTQYF	TGTGCCTGGAGTGTACGGAACAGTGGAACAGATACGCAGTATTTT
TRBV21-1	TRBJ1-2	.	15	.	CASSKGRTGDYGYTF	TGTGCCAGCAGCAAGGGGAGGACAGGGGACTATGGCTACACCTTC
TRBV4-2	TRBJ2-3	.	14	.	CASSQDTGADTQYF	TGTGCCAGCAGCCAAGATACGGGAGCGGATACGCAGTATTTT
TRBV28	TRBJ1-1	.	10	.	CASRSAEAFF	TGTGCCAGCAGGTCCGCTGAAGCTTTCTTT
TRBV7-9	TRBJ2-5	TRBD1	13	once	CATGTGTGETQYF	TGTGCCACCGGGACAGGGACTGGGGAGACCCAGTACTTC
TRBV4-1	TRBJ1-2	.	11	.	CASSHVGGYTF	TGCGCCAGCAGCCACGTCGGGGGCTACACCTTC
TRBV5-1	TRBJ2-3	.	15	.	CASSFLGGYEDTQYF	TGCGCCAGCAGCTTCTTGGGGGGATACGAGGATACGCAGTATTTT
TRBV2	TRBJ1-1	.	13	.	CATKGRGNTEAFF	TGTGCCACTAAGGGGAGGGGGAACACTGAAGCTTTCTTT
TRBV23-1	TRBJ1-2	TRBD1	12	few	CASKGQARGYTF	TGCGCCAGCAAAGGACAGGCCCGTGGCTACACCTTC
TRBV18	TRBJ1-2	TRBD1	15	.	CASSAYQGVFDGYTF	TGTGCCAGCTCAGCCTACCAGGGGGTATTCGATGGCTACACCTTC
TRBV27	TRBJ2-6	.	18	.	CASSLLGGFNSGANVLTF	TGTGCCAGCAGTTTACTAGGAGGGTTTAACTCTGGGGCCAACGTCCTGACTTTC
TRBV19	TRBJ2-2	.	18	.	CASRWGTGELSNTGELFF	TGTGCCAGTAGGTGGGGGACGGGGGAGCTTTCGAACACCGGGGAGCTGTTTTTT
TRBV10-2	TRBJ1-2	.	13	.	CASSEVPEGGYTF	TGCGCCAGCAGTGAGGTCCCAGAGGGCGGCTACACCTTC
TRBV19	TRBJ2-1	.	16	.	CASTWSGAESYNEQFF	TGTGCCAGTACTTGGTCGGGAGCGGAGTCCTACAATGAGCAGTTCTTC